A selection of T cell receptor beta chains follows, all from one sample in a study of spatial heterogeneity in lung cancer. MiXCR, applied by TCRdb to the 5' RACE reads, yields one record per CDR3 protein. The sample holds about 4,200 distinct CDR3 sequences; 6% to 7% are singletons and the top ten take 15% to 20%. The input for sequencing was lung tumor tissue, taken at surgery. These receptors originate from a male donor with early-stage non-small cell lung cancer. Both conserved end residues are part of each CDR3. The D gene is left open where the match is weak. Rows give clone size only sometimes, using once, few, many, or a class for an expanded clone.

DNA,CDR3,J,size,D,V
TGTGCCAGCAGCCAGTCCCCCGGGACAGGGACCTACGAGCAGTACTTC,CASSQSPGTGTYEQYF,TRBJ2-7,medium-sized,TRBD1,TRBV7-9
TGTGCCAGCAGCTTGGCCACTGAAGCTTTCTTT,CASSLATEAFF,TRBJ1-1,medium-sized,NA,TRBV5-6
TGCGCCAGCAATCCGGAAGGGATCTCTGGGGCCAACGTCCTGACTTTC,CASNPEGISGANVLTF,TRBJ2-6,medium-sized,NA,TRBV5-1
TGTGCCAGCAGGGAACCGGGACTGAACACCGGGGAGCTGTTTTTT,CASREPGLNTGELFF,TRBJ2-2,NA,NA,TRBV7-9
TGTGCCAGTAGCTACGCCGGGACGTACGAGCAGTACTTC,CASSYAGTYEQYF,TRBJ2-7,NA,NA,TRBV5-4
TGCAGCGTTGATCAGGGGGCTCCTGAGGGCTACACCTTC,CSVDQGAPEGYTF,TRBJ1-2,many,TRBD1,TRBV29-1
TGTGCCAGCAGCTTAGACGGGGGGACCACAGATACGCAGTATTTT,CASSLDGGTTDTQYF,TRBJ2-3,medium-sized,TRBD2,TRBV7-2
TGTGCCAGCAGTGGGACAGGGCCCTCTGGAAACACCATATATTTT,CASSGTGPSGNTIYF,TRBJ1-3,many,TRBD1,TRBV6-6
TGTGCCAGCAGCTTAGTTAGGGTCTCTGGGGCCAACGTCCTGACTTTC,CASSLVRVSGANVLTF,TRBJ2-6,few,NA,TRBV7-8
TGCAGTGCTCTCCCCGGCTGGGGGAATCAGCCCCAGCATTTT,CSALPGWGNQPQHF,TRBJ1-5,medium-sized,NA,TRBV20-1
TGTGCCAGCAGTCTCACAGGGGGCGCCTTGAATGAGCAGTTCTTC,CASSLTGGALNEQFF,TRBJ2-1,medium-sized,TRBD1,TRBV12-3/TRBV12-4
TGTGCCAGCAGTTGGACTAGCGGCACAGATACGCAGTATTTT,CASSWTSGTDTQYF,TRBJ2-3,medium-sized,TRBD2,TRBV28
TGTGCCAGCAGCCTTACACCCCCGACAGATACGCAGTATTTT,CASSLTPPTDTQYF,TRBJ2-3,NA,NA,TRBV6-5
TGTGCCAGCAGTGAACGAGGGAATGAGCAGTTCTTC,CASSERGNEQFF,TRBJ2-1,many,NA,TRBV6-1
TGTGCCAGCAGTTATTCTGGGACAGGGCCCTACGAGCAGTACTTC,CASSYSGTGPYEQYF,TRBJ2-7,medium-sized,TRBD1,TRBV6-5
TGTGCCAGCAGGCCTATCACAGGAGAGCAGTACTTC,CASRPITGEQYF,TRBJ2-7,medium-sized,NA,TRBV27
TGTGCCAGCAGCAACGGACAGGAGGATCAGCCCCAGCATTTT,CASSNGQEDQPQHF,TRBJ1-5,medium-sized,TRBD1,TRBV7-9
TGTGCCAGCAGACAGCAGGCCGGGGCCAACGTCCTGACTTTC,CASRQQAGANVLTF,TRBJ2-6,medium-sized,NA,TRBV6-2/TRBV6-3
TGCGCCAGCAGCCAAGATTGGGGGGGCGCTGGGTCTGGGGCCAACGTCCTGACTTTC,CASSQDWGGAGSGANVLTF,TRBJ2-6,many,NA,TRBV4-3
TGTGCCAGCAGCCCGACTAGAGCTAGCACAGATACGCAGTATTTT,CASSPTRASTDTQYF,TRBJ2-3,many,NA,TRBV7-3
TGTGCCAGCAGTTACACAGGGGGCCTGGAGACCCAGTACTTC,CASSYTGGLETQYF,TRBJ2-5,medium-sized,TRBD1,TRBV11-3
TGTGCCAGCAGTTCATTCCAGGACAGAGATCAGCCCCAGCATTTT,CASSSFQDRDQPQHF,TRBJ1-5,medium-sized,NA,TRBV28
TGTGCCAGCAGTCGCCCCGCCGGCGAGAATTCACCCCTCCACTTT,CASSRPAGENSPLHF,TRBJ1-6,NA,NA,TRBV6-6
TGTGCCAGCCTGGCGGGGGGCCAAAACATTCAGTACTTC,CASLAGGQNIQYF,TRBJ2-4,medium-sized,TRBD2,TRBV6-2/TRBV6-3
TGTGCCAGCAGAACCGGGACAGGGGGCCCAGGTGAGCAGTTCTTC,CASRTGTGGPGEQFF,TRBJ2-1,many,TRBD1,TRBV12-3/TRBV12-4